This T cell receptor (beta chain) was profiled in a study of blood T cell repertoires in COVID-19. The table came from immunoSEQ multiplex PCR; TCRdb's copy has only in-frame clones and leaves some out. The sample has roughly 59,000 clones; around 83% are singletons. The clonotype was recovered from a woman aged 80 or over with acute or convalescent COVID-19. Sequenced: peripheral blood.

CDR3 DNA sequence: TGCGCCAGCAGTCCTAGGGCGGACACCGCGAACACTGAAGCTTTCTTT. Its translation: CASSPRADTANTEAFF. The chain is built from TRBV5-1 and TRBJ1-1; D might be TRBD1 (5 bases). Per germline, CDR1 SGHRS and CDR2 YFSETQ. Trimming stripped 5 bases from V and 1 base from J, with 18 bases between. The CDR3 runs 16 residues.